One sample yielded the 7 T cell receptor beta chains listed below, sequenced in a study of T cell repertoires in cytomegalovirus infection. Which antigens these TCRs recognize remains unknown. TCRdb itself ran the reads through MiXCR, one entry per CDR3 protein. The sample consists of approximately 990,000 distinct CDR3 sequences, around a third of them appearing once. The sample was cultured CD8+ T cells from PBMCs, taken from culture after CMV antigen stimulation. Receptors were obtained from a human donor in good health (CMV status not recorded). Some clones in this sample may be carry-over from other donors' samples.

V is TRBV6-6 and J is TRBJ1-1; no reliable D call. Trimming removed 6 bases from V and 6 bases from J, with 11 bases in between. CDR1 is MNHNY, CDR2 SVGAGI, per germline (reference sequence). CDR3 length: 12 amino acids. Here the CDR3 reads CASRAGRPEAFF. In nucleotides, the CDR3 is TGTGCCAGCAGAGCAGGAAGACCTGAAGCTTTCTTT.

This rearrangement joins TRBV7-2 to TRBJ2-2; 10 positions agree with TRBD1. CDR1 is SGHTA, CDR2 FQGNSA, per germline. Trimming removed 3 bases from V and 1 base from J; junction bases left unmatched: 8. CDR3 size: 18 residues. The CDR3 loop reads CASSLRTGGVGNTGELFF. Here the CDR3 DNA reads TGTGCCAGCAGCTTGCGGACAGGGGGGGTGGGGAACACCGGGGAGCTGTTTTTT.

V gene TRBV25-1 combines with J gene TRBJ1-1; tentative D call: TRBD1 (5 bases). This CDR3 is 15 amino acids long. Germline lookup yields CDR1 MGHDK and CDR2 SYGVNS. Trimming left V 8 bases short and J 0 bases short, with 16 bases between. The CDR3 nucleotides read TGTGCCAGCGACGATAAAGAGGGGTTGAACACTGAAGCTTTCTTT. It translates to CASDDKEGLNTEAFF.

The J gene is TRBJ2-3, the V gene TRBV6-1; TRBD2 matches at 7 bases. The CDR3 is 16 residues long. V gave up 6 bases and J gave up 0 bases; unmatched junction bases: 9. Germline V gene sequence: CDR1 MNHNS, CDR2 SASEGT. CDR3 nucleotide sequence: TGTGCCAGCAGAGCGGGGTTGTCACAGAGCACAGATACGCAGTATTTT. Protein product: CASRAGLSQSTDTQYF.

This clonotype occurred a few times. CDR3 in amino acids: CASSPGQVLRGQYF. DNA of the CDR3: TGTGCCAGCAGCCCGGGGCAGGTACTACGAGGGCAGTACTTC. The gene calls are TRBV6-5 and TRBJ2-7; the D call may be TRBD1 or TRBD2 (5 bases each). The V gene's germline CDR1 is MNHEY and CDR2 SVGAGI. Between the trimmed V and J ends, which lost 6 bases and 9 bases, there was a span of 21 bases. CDR3 length equals 14 residues.

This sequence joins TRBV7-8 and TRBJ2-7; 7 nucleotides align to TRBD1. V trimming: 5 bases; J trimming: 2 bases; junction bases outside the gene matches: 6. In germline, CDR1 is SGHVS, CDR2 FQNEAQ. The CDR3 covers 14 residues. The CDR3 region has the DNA TGTGCCAGCAGCCCGACAGGGTCCCCCTACGAGCAGTACGTC. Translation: CASSPTGSPYEQYV.

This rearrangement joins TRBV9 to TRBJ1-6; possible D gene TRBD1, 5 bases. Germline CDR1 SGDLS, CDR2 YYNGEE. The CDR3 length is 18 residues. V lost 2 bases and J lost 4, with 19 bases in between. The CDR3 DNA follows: TGTGCCAGCAGCGTGGGTATCCGAAGGGACGAGTATAATTCACCCCTCCACTTT. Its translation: CASSVGIRRDEYNSPLHF.